The text below deals with one T cell receptor beta chain. Its antigen remains unidentified. Qualities for individual bases were not recorded, and no much larger clone is one base off. Other DNA sequences in the same sample also yield this CDR3. Deletion took 0 bases off V and 6 bases off J, with a span of 5 bases between the germline ends. The CDR3 runs 13 amino acids, cysteine and phenylalanine included. Only the CDR3 DNA is retained, 39 bases long and in frame from the first base. From the germline V gene, CDR1 is MGHRA and CDR2 is YSYEKL. The source of the sample is a study of CD8+ T cells in alopecia areata (dated by TCRdb to the late 2010s). With regard to the full study: The treated patients, all with moderate-to-severe alopecia areata, were enrolled in an open-label pilot trial of oral tofacitinib given at 5 to 10 mg twice daily. In treated patients, disease severity was measured using the SALT score, which gives the percentage of scalp surface area affected. Tofacitinib was administered for 6 to 18 months, and 6 months of follow-up off drug were then conducted to assess delayed response and recurrence. immunoSEQ multiplex PCR using 35 Vbeta forward primers and 13 Jbeta reverse primers was used to amplify TCRbeta CDR3 regions. Tofacitinib-treated patients had biopsies at baseline and at 4 and 24 weeks of treatment, with a later scalp biopsy in several patients. Scalp clonality was compared among normal scalp (n=4), patchy alopecia areata scalp (n=8), and alopecia totalis/universalis scalp (n=8). RNA came from the PAXgene miRNA kit for fixed scalp, the miRNeasy kit for PBMCs, and the RNeasy kit for mouse skin. High-throughput TCRbeta sequencing was used to examine T cell clonal expansion in alopecia areata in both the C3H/HeJ mouse model and human patients. On the human side, TCRbeta sequencing was run on scalp tissue and on sorted CD4+ and CD8+ peripheral blood T cells from healthy controls and from alopecia areata patients with either patchy or totalis/universalis disease.

Library preparation was by the immunoSEQ multiplex PCR assay. RNA was extracted from all samples and reverse transcribed into cDNA as template for TCR sequencing. First-strand cDNA was synthesized with SuperScript III using a 2:1 mix of oligo-dT and random hexamers. A synthetic immune receptor repertoire was used to gauge amplification bias, and whatever bias remained was removed computationally. The paper's data handling went like this. Raw reads were preprocessed for error removal, and CDR3 was defined according to IMGT conventions as running from the conserved cysteine to phenylalanine. Clonality was computed as 1 minus the Shannon entropy, with the entropy normalized by log2 of the number of productive unique TCRs. Scalp TCRbeta sequences were cross-referenced with sorted blood CD4 and CD8 repertoires so that the CD4 or CD8 identity of scalp clones could be inferred. TCRdb limited this immuneACCESS table to in-frame rearrangements with V and J called. A share of clones is missing; checked studies link under half to unresolved V genes, and the rest is unexplained. The V and J calls and clone size were taken over from that table, and D and trimming were inferred from the DNA. For this sample the table gives 190,000 or so clones, of which roughly 64% were detected only once. The top ten clonotypes cover 10% to 15% of the sample.

What the time point label conveys for this sample: around 26 weeks on oral tofacitinib. Taken with the paper, the label for treatment or condition translates to: oral pan-JAK inhibitor, 5-10 mg twice daily. Lesional scalp punch biopsies and peripheral blood were collected from alopecia areata patients. After PBMCs were isolated by density centrifugation and stained for CD3, CD4 and CD8, a FACSAria was used to sort CD4+ and CD8+ T cells. Study-wide conclusions, independent of this receptor: Shared TCR sequences between patients were less evident than in mice, which may be partly attributable to HLA diversity in the patient population. Many expanded lesional clones persisted in scalp and blood during tofacitinib treatment, which may partly explain relapse after stopping treatment. Tofacitinib significantly decreased scalp clonality and the number of expanded CD8+ clones among the top 100 scalp clones. Because the treated cohort was small and included a single nonresponder, larger studies are needed to assess links between baseline CD8+ expansion and response. Unlike mouse skin, where gammadelta T cells dominate, normal human skin contains resident alphabeta T cells that get sequenced too, which complicates analysis of the scalp TCR repertoire. Lesional scalp, especially in alopecia totalis/universalis, showed higher clonality and more expanded CD8+ clones than normal scalp, suggesting antigenic drive.

The sequence links TRBV4-1 to TRBJ2-2; the D gene lacks a confident call. The receptor was derived from a human donor with alopecia areata. This sample comprised CD8+ T cells sorted from blood, obtained at week 24, from a patient treated with tofacitinib. The DNA sequence is as follows: TGCGCCAGCAGCCAAGAAAGTTCCGGGGAGCTGTTTTTT. Translated, this gives CASSQESSGELFF.